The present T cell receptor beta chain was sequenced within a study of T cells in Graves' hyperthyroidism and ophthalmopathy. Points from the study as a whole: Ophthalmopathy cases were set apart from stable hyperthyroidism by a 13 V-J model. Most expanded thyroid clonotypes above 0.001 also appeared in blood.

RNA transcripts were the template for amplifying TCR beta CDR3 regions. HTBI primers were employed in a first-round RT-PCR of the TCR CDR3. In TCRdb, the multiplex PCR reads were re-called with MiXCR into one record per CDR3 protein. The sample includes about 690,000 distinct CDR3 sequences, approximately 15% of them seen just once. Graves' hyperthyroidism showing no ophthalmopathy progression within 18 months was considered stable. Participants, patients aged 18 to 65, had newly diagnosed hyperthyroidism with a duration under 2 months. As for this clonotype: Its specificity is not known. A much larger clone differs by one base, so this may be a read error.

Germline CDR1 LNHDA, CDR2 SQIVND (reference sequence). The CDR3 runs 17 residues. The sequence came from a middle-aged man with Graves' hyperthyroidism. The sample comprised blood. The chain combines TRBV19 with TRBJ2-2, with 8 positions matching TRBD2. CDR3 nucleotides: TGTGCCAGTAGTAGCGGGGGGAGGTTTTGGAATCCCGGGGAGCTGTCTTTT. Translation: CASSSGGRFWNPGELSF.